This T cell receptor (beta chain) comes out of a study of shared clonotypes between healthy human individuals. This clone was found a few times. CDR3 length equals 14 residues. Germline CDR1 reads SGHAT; CDR2 reads FQNNGV. V lost 2 bases to trimming and J lost 8 bases; unmatched junction nucleotides: 7. Data came from immunoSEQ multiplex PCR; TCRdb stores just in-frame clones and leaves some out. Of 530,000 or so clones listed, almost 80% are singletons. This sequence originates from a woman aged 40 to 49 in good health. Some clones in this sample may be carry-over from other donors' samples. The sequenced sample consisted of PBMCs. The rearrangement joins TRBV11-2 to TRBJ1-2; TRBD1 matches 8 bases. The CDR3 spells CASSLQGATEGYTF. In nucleotides, the CDR3 is TGTGCCAGCAGCTTACAGGGGGCCACGGAGGGCTACACCTTC.